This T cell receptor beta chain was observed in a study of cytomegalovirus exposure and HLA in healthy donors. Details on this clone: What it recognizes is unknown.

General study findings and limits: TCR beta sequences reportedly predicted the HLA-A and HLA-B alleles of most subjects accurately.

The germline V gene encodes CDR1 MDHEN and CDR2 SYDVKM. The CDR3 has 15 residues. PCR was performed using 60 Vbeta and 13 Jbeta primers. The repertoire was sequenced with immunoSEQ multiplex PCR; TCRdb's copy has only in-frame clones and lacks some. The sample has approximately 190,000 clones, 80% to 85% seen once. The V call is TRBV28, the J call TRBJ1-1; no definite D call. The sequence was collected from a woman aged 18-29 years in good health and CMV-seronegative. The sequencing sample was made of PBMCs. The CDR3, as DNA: TGTGTTGCACGGGGTGGGGATTCTCGGGACACTGAAGCTTTCTTT. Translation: CVARGGDSRDTEAFF.